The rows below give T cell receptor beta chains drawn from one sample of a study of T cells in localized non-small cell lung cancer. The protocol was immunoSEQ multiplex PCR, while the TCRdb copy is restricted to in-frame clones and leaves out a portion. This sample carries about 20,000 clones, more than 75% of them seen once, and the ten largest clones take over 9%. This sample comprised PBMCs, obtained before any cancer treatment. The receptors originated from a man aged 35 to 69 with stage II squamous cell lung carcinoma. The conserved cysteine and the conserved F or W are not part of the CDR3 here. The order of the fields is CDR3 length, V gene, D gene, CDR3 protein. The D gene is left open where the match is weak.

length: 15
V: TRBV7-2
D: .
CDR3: ASSLEGQGRDNQPQH

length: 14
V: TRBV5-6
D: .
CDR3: ASSTLRATPNYGYT

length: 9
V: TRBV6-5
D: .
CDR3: ASRRGTEAF

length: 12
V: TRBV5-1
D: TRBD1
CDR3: ASSLQGPGQPQH

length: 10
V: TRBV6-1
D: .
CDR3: ASSEGSYGYT

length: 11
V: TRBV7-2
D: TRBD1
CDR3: ASSWTGGTEAF

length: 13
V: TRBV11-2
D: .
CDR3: ASSVASGDTGELF

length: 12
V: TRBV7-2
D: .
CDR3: ASSRDEKDQPQH

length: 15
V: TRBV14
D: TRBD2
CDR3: ASSATGLAGVVNEQF

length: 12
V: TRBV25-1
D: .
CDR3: ASSKPGTPYEQY

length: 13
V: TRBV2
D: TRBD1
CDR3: ASSETTGWTGELF

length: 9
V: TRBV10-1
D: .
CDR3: ASSADGEQY

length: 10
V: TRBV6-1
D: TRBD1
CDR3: ATGQGVDGYT

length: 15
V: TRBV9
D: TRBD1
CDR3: ASSGPGQGPANYGYT

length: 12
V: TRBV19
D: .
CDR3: ASHPGHRSETQY

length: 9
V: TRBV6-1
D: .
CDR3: ASSDGQPQH

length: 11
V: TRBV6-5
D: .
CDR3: ASSYGEGSEAF

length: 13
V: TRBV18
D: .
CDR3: ASSYQGFKDEKLF

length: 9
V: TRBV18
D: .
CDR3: ASSPKDGYT

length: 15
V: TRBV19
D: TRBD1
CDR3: ASSASSGTGLRNTIY

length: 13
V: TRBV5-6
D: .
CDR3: ASSPSEGPVEKLF

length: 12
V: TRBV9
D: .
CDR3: ASSGLAGNYGYT

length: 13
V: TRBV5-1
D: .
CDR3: ASSSAGTAEGKLF

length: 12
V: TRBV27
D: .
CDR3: ASSNRGGSDEQY

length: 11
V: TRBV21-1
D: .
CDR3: ASSKNGKETQY

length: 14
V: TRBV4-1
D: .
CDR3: ASSQGQRLSTDTQY

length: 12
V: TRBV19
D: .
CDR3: ASGGSSSYNEQF

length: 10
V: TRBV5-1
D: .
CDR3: ASRREGLEAF

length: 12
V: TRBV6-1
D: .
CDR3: ASCGSSGANVLT

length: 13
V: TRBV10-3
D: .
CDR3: AISERGATYNEQF

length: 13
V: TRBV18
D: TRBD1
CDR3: ASSLGQGMNTEAF

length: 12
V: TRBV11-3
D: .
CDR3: ASSLGSATDTQY

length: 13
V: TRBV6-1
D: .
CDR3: ASSEASIRQETQY

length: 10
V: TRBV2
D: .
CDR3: ASSEEGRPQH

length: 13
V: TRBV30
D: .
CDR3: AWSTLRSSNQPQH

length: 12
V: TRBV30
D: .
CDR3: AWSGWTEGGELF

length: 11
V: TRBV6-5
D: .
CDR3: ASSPTGRYEQY

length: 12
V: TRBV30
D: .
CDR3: AWSVSGVNEKLF

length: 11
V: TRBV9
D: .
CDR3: ASSVGVDQPQH

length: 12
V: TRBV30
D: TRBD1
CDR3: AWSVQGWTGELF

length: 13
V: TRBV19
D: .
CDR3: ASSIPTASGNTIY

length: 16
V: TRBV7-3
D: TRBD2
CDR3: ASSLEVAGGRNTGELF

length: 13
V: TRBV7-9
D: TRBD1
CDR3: ASSKPGQVEGGYT

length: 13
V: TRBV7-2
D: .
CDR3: ASSLQKRPWETQY

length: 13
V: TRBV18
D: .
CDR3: ASSPLRQPFYGYT

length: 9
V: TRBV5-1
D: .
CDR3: ASSLRETQY